A selection of T cell receptor beta chains follows, all from one sample in a study of OX40 agonist ivuxolimab in advanced cancers. Sequencing used immunoSEQ multiplex PCR; TCRdb keeps in-frame clones, though not all of them. Of tens of thousands of clones in the sample, roughly 87% were seen once. The specimen comprised CD4+ or CD8+ T cells sorted from blood, sampled in a trial of the OX40 agonist ivuxolimab. The receptors were gathered from an adult with an advanced solid tumor such as melanoma, head and neck, liver or kidney cancer. The CDR3 runs from the conserved cysteine through the conserved F or W. The D gene is left open where the match is weak. A row's size may be missing; if present it is once, few, many or a size class.

cdr3_length	d_call	j_call	clone_size	v_call	cdr3_aa	cdr3_nt
14	NA	TRBJ2-2	NA	TRBV4-3	CASQGGGGTGELFF	TGCGCCAGCCAAGGGGGGGGCGGCACCGGGGAGCTGTTTTTT
15	NA	TRBJ2-7	NA	TRBV7-2	CASSLGTLISYEQYF	TGTGCCAGCAGCTTAGGTACCTTAATCTCCTACGAGCAGTACTTC
13	TRBD1	TRBJ1-1	NA	TRBV10-1	CAARGQGNTEAFF	TGCGCCGCGAGGGGACAGGGGAACACTGAAGCTTTCTTT
17	TRBD1	TRBJ2-5	NA	TRBV7-9	CASSFPGTGGPGETQYF	TGTGCCAGCAGCTTTCCCGGGACAGGGGGCCCGGGGGAGACCCAGTACTTC
16	NA	TRBJ2-3	NA	TRBV19	CASSLSGDTSTDTQYF	TGTGCCAGTAGTCTGTCCGGGGACACCAGCACAGATACGCAGTATTTT
14	NA	TRBJ1-2	NA	TRBV15	CATSRPGGNYGYTF	TGTGCCACCAGCAGGCCAGGAGGCAACTATGGCTACACCTTC
15	TRBD1	TRBJ1-5	NA	TRBV6-5	CASREDRGYNQPQHF	TGTGCCAGCAGAGAGGACAGGGGCTACAATCAGCCCCAGCATTTT
12	NA	TRBJ1-5	NA	TRBV5-8	CASSFFNQPQHF	TGTGCCAGCAGCTTTTTTAATCAGCCCCAGCATTTT
15	NA	TRBJ2-7	NA	TRBV7-2	CASSLGGTGSREQYF	TGTGCCAGCAGCTTAGGGGGAACGGGATCTAGGGAGCAGTACTTC
15	NA	TRBJ1-6	NA	TRBV27	CASSFDPRGNSPLHF	TGTGCCAGCAGTTTCGACCCCCGGGGCAATTCACCCCTCCACTTT
11	NA	TRBJ2-1	NA	TRBV4-1	CASSQLPLLIF	TGCGCCAGCAGCCAGCTTCCCTTGTTGATCTTC
14	NA	TRBJ1-4	NA	TRBV4-1	CASSQPDRSEKLFF	TGCGCCAGCAGCCAACCTGACAGGAGCGAAAAACTGTTTTTT
14	TRBD2	TRBJ2-1	NA	TRBV6-5	CASSSLGRVSEQFF	TGTGCCAGCAGTTCCCTTGGGAGGGTCTCTGAGCAGTTCTTC
15	NA	TRBJ2-1	NA	TRBV5-1	CASSLGGSGNNEQFF	TGCGCCAGCAGCTTAGGGGGATCGGGGAACAATGAGCAGTTCTTC
13	TRBD1	TRBJ2-7	NA	TRBV27	CASGGQKTYEQYF	TGTGCCAGCGGGGGACAGAAGACCTACGAGCAGTACTTC
13	NA	TRBJ2-5	NA	TRBV30	CAWSVQAKETQYF	TGTGCCTGGAGTGTACAGGCAAAAGAGACCCAGTACTTC
17	TRBD2	TRBJ2-3	NA	TRBV4-2	CASSQDASGRAPDTQYF	TGTGCCAGCAGCCAAGATGCGAGCGGGAGGGCCCCAGATACGCAGTATTTT
17	NA	TRBJ2-1	NA	TRBV11-2	CASSSYRATLFYNEQFF	TGTGCCAGCAGCTCGTATCGGGCCACTCTTTTTTACAATGAGCAGTTCTTC
15	NA	TRBJ1-1	NA	TRBV6-5	CASSYSLPSNTEAFF	TGTGCCAGCAGTTACTCGTTACCGTCGAACACTGAAGCTTTCTTT
16	TRBD1	TRBJ2-3	NA	TRBV11-3	CASSSSRDRGTDTQYF	TGTGCCAGCAGCTCCTCCCGGGACAGGGGTACAGATACGCAGTATTTT
13	NA	TRBJ1-6	NA	TRBV11-3	CASSRPGSSPLHF	TGTGCCAGCTCACGGCCCGGCAGTTCACCCCTCCACTTT
15	TRBD1	TRBJ1-6	NA	TRBV5-4	CASSLAEGADSPLHF	TGTGCCAGCAGCTTGGCCGAGGGGGCAGATTCACCCCTCCACTTT
15	NA	TRBJ1-1	once	TRBV2	CASRARSGRDTEAFF	TGTGCCAGCAGGGCCCGCTCGGGCCGTGACACTGAAGCTTTCTTT
14	TRBD1	TRBJ1-6	few	TRBV5-6	CASSRTGANSPLHF	TGTGCCAGCAGCCGGACAGGGGCTAATTCACCCCTCCACTTT
15	TRBD1	TRBJ2-1	few	TRBV7-2	CASSSIDRDNNEQFF	TGTGCCAGCAGCTCCATCGACAGGGATAACAATGAGCAGTTCTTC
13	NA	TRBJ2-7	NA	TRBV19	CASSPGEGLEQYF	TGTGCCAGTAGTCCCGGAGAGGGGCTCGAGCAGTACTTC
15	NA	TRBJ1-1	NA	TRBV5-4	CASSFGGGGRTEAFF	TGTGCCAGCAGCTTTGGGGGAGGTGGCCGCACTGAAGCTTTCTTT
15	TRBD1	TRBJ2-7	once	TRBV11-2	CASSLRGQLSYEQYF	TGTGCCAGCAGCTTAAGGGGACAGTTATCCTACGAGCAGTACTTC
14	TRBD2	TRBJ2-3	NA	TRBV7-2	CASSAGTSGDTQYF	TGTGCCAGCAGCGCCGGGACTAGCGGGGATACGCAGTATTTT
18	TRBD1	TRBJ1-2	NA	TRBV5-5	CASSLYPGTGTPAYGYTF	TGTGCCAGCAGCTTGTACCCCGGGACAGGGACCCCTGCCTATGGCTACACCTTC
16	TRBD1	TRBJ1-5	NA	TRBV2	CASSSSAGGGNQPQHF	TGTGCCAGCAGTTCCTCCGCAGGGGGCGGCAATCAGCCCCAGCATTTT
17	NA	TRBJ2-2	NA	TRBV5-6	CASSLANLYSYTGELFF	TGTGCCAGCAGCTTGGCCAATTTGTACAGCTACACCGGGGAGCTGTTTTTT
14	NA	TRBJ1-1	NA	TRBV7-3	CASRRLGADTEAFF	TGTGCCAGCAGGAGGTTGGGGGCTGACACTGAAGCTTTCTTT
11	NA	TRBJ2-5	NA	TRBV7-8	CASSKWETQYF	TGTGCCAGCAGCAAATGGGAGACCCAGTACTTC
15	NA	TRBJ2-3	NA	TRBV7-2	CASSSGLPITDTQYF	TGTGCCAGCAGCTCGGGACTCCCTATCACAGATACGCAGTATTTT
13	NA	TRBJ2-1	NA	TRBV7-3	CASSPEKGREQFF	TGTGCCAGCAGCCCCGAGAAAGGCCGCGAGCAGTTCTTC
14	TRBD1	TRBJ2-7	once	TRBV13	CASRPGQGLYEQYF	TGTGCCAGCAGGCCGGGACAGGGCCTCTACGAGCAGTACTTC
15	NA	TRBJ1-1	NA	TRBV7-2	CASSLGRVFTTEAFF	TGTGCCAGCAGCTTAGGAAGGGTCTTTACCACTGAAGCTTTCTTT
14	TRBD1	TRBJ2-1	NA	TRBV5-1	CASSLGTGVNEQFF	TGCGCCAGCAGCTTGGGCACAGGGGTCAATGAGCAGTTCTTC
14	TRBD1	TRBJ2-1	NA	TRBV6-1	CASSNRQGHDEQFF	TGTGCCAGCTCGAACAGACAGGGACATGATGAGCAGTTCTTC